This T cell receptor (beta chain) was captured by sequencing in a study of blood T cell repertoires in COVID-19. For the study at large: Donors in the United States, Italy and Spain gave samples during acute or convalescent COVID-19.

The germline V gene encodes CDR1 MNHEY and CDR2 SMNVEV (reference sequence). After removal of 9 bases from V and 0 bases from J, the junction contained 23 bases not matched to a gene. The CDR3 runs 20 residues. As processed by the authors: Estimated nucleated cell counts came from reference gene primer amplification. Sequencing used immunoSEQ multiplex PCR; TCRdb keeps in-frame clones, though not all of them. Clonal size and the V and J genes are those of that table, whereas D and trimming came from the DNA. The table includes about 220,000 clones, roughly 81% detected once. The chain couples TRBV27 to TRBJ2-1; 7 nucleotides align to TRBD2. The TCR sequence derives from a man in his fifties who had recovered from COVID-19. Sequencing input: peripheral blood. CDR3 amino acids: CASYPAPGLLISSSYNEQFF. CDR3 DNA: TGTGCCAGTTATCCCGCCCCGGGACTACTGATTTCGAGCTCCTACAATGAGCAGTTCTTC.